A selection of T cell receptor beta chains follows, all from one sample in a study of T cells in Graves' hyperthyroidism and ophthalmopathy. TCRdb re-called the multiplex PCR reads with MiXCR, one entry per CDR3 protein. The sample has 660,000 or so distinct CDR3 sequences; just under 45% are singletons. Input material: peripheral blood or thyroid tissue (not recorded which). The receptors were gathered from an adult man with Graves' disease, either hyperthyroidism or ophthalmopathy (not recorded which). CDR3s include the opening cysteine and the closing phenylalanine or tryptophan.

length	V	J	CDR3
14	TRBV29-1	TRBJ2-5	CSVDLAGPKETQYF
14	TRBV13	TRBJ1-2	CASTSGRGGYGYTF
15	TRBV7-6	TRBJ1-4	CASSQTGLPNEKLFF
13	TRBV10-3	TRBJ1-6	CAISVKGSSPLHF
12	TRBV24-1	TRBJ1-2	CATSSKGFGYTF
10	TRBV29-1	TRBJ1-1	CSVANTEAFF
16	TRBV7-9	TRBJ1-5	CASSLGRGEGNQPQHF
13	TRBV7-8	TRBJ1-1	CASSLGTDNEAFF
12	TRBV29-1	TRBJ1-6	CSPATVNSPLHF
15	TRBV12-3/TRBV12-4	TRBJ1-2	CASRTGPVSNYGYTF
12	TRBV10-3	TRBJ1-5	CATGQGGLPQHF
13	TRBV7-2	TRBJ2-5	CASSPLGQETQYF
16	TRBV6-2/TRBV6-3	TRBJ1-1	CASSRGQPTMNTEAFF
13	TRBV7-9	TRBJ1-1	CASSSLTASEAFF
15	TRBV24-1	TRBJ1-1	CATSDFGTVNTEAFF
14	TRBV6-5	TRBJ1-5	CASSSGGADQPQHF
15	TRBV7-9	TRBJ2-6	CAGQGAGYRANVLTF
16	TRBV24-1	TRBJ2-5	CATSDQAGRDQETQYF
14	TRBV5-4	TRBJ1-1	CASRPGQVNTEAFF
14	TRBV6-5	TRBJ1-1	CASKRQGGNTEAFF
14	TRBV15	TRBJ2-7	CATSSGGQGYEQYF
16	TRBV7-2	TRBJ2-3	CASSLGASGSTDTQYF
16	TRBV7-9	TRBJ1-1	CASSLFVESGNTEAFF
16	TRBV7-2	TRBJ1-4	CASSSGGRRQNEKLFF
12	TRBV19	TRBJ1-5	CASWDRDQPQHF
14	TRBV2	TRBJ1-5	CASSEAGRESPQHF
8	TRBV2	TRBJ2-7	CASRERDF